Presented here are 28 T cell receptor beta chains from one specimen sequenced in a study of cytomegalovirus exposure and HLA in healthy donors (TCRdb year 2017). Preparation of the library involved the immunoSEQ multiplex PCR assay. For the multiplex PCR, a mixture combining 60 forward primers for TCR Vbeta segments and 13 reverse primers for TCR Jbeta segments was used. TCRdb mirrors the immuneACCESS table, restricted to in-frame sequences. Some clones are absent from its copies; in checked studies, under half trace to an unresolved V gene, and the reason for the others is unknown. The sample table contains around 270,000 clones; only one count was recorded for roughly 80% of them. Less than 0.4% of the sample is taken by the ten largest. The specimen was PBMCs. The source of these receptors is a girl aged 2 to 10 in good health and CMV-seronegative.

The chain recombines TRBV27 with TRBJ1-5; D is undetermined. Germline V gene lookup returns CDR1 MNHEY and CDR2 SMNVEV (reference sequence). The CDR3 loop spans 14 amino acids. The V and J ends lost 2 bases and 7 bases respectively, with 12 bases between them. The CDR3 DNA sequence: TGTGCCAGCAGTTTAAAAGGCTCGAGGCAGCCCCAGCATTTT. Its translation is CASSLKGSRQPQHF.

The chain joins TRBV18 to TRBJ1-6; 10 nucleotides match TRBD1. Germline assignment: CDR1 KGHSH and CDR2 LQKENI. V lost 3 bases, J lost 7 bases, and 9 bases stayed unmatched. The CDR3 runs to 17 residues. The CDR3 DNA sequence: TGTGCCAGCTCACCCCAGCTGGGACAGGGGAACAATTCACCCCTCCACTTT. It encodes CASSPQLGQGNNSPLHF.

For this clone: The junction does not match germline at one end; this may be a read error. The chain is built from TRBV6-1 and TRBJ2-1; weak D call: TRBD2 (6 bases). The CDR3 has 15 residues. Germline V gene sequence: CDR1 MNHNS, CDR2 SASEGT. CDR3 sequence: CASSELGGSGSEKFF. CDR3 DNA: TGTGCCAGCAGTGAACTCGGGGGTTCTGGGAGTGAGAAGTTCTTC.

The rearrangement joins TRBV4-2 to TRBJ2-2, with 8 bases identical to TRBD2. Germline V gene lookup returns CDR1 LGHNA and CDR2 YNFKEQ. J lost 6 bases, V lost 0 bases, and 9 bases had no gene match. This CDR3 contains 17 residues. The CDR3 spells CASSQDGTRSGSGELFF. The CDR3 DNA is TGTGCCAGCAGCCAAGATGGGACTAGATCGGGGTCCGGGGAGCTGTTTTTT.

This rearrangement joins TRBV30 to TRBJ1-5; 7 nucleotides line up with TRBD1. The CDR3 consists of 13 residues. CDR1 is GTSNPN and CDR2 is SVGIG in the germline V gene (reference sequence). V lost 2 bases to trimming and J lost 6 bases; unmatched junction nucleotides: 4. Written as DNA, the CDR3 is TGTGCCTGGAGTCCGGACAGGCTTCAGCCCCAGCATTTT. Protein product: CAWSPDRLQPQHF. Filled out from reference TRBV30 and TRBJ1-5, the complete variable domain reads SQTIHQWPATLVQPVGSPLSLECTVEGTSNPNLYWYRQAAGRGLQLLFYSVGIGQISSEVPQNLSASRPQDRQFILSSKKLLLSDSGFYLCAWSPDRLQPQHFGDGTRLSIL.

The V and J genes are TRBV9 and TRBJ2-1; 12 nucleotides line up with TRBD2. V shed 2 bases and J 8 bases; nucleotides not matched to a gene: 8. The CDR3 loop spans 16 amino acids. Germline V lookup: CDR1 SGDLS, CDR2 YYNGEE. This CDR3 is CASSVPLAGGPDEQFF. The CDR3, as DNA: TGTGCCAGCAGCGTTCCTCTAGCGGGGGGGCCGGATGAGCAGTTCTTC.

The rearrangement uses TRBV9 and TRBJ1-6; weak D call: TRBD1 (5 bases). The ends were cut back, 0 bases at V and 8 bases at J, with 12 bases in the middle. Per germline, CDR1 SGDLS and CDR2 YYNGEE. The CDR3 consists of 15 residues. The CDR3 protein is CASSVAKRGDSPLHF. The CDR3 DNA follows: TGTGCCAGCAGCGTAGCTAAACGGGGGGATTCACCCCTCCACTTT.

This chain joins TRBV9 and TRBJ2-4; 11 nucleotides match TRBD1. The CDR3 contains 19 residues. The ends lost 3 bases at V and 3 bases at J; junction bases unmatched: 14. Germline lookup yields CDR1 SGDLS and CDR2 YYNGEE. CDR3 region: CASSAGTGGGLWVKNIQYF. The CDR3 DNA sequence: TGTGCCAGCAGCGCGGGGACAGGGGGGGGACTTTGGGTCAAAAACATTCAGTACTTC.

V and J are TRBV28 and TRBJ1-5; D gene ambiguous. Germline V gives CDR1 MDHEN, CDR2 SYDVKM. V gave up 4 bases and J gave up 4 bases, with 14 bases separating them. CDR3 size: 15 residues. The CDR3 region has the DNA TGTGCCAGCAGTTCCGGAAGTCGGGGAAATCAGCCCCAGCATTTT. Its protein product is CASSSGSRGNQPQHF.

This chain links TRBV7-9 with TRBJ1-1; the match to TRBD1 covers 8 bases. Looked up from germline, CDR1 is SEHNR and CDR2 is FQNEAQ (reference sequence). The J segment lost 2 bases and the V segment lost 8 bases, leaving 13 bases of the junction unmatched. The CDR3 runs 16 residues. CDR3 nucleotide sequence: TGTGCCAGCCCTAATGATCTACAGGGGGAAAACACTGAAGCTTTCTTT. This translates into CASPNDLQGENTEAFF.

The chain uses TRBV5-8 and TRBJ2-2; 7 bases agree with TRBD1. The CDR3 length is 15 residues. The germline CDR1 and CDR2 sequences are SGHTS and YDEGEE. Trimming cost V 2 bases and J 1 base; bases outside gene matches: 2. This CDR3 reads CASSLWTGNTGELFF. As DNA, the CDR3 is TGTGCCAGCAGCTTATGGACAGGGAACACCGGGGAGCTGTTTTTT.

V gene TRBV28 combines with J gene TRBJ2-1; tentative D call: TRBD1 (6 bases). Germline V lookup: CDR1 MDHEN, CDR2 SYDVKM. The CDR3 length is 12 residues. The V gene lost 8 bases and the J gene lost 8 bases, with 13 bases spanning the gap. Here the CDR3 reads CASGTYSDEQFF. The CDR3 coding sequence is TGTGCCAGCGGGACATATTCCGATGAGCAGTTCTTC. The complete variable domain, with remaining parts taken from reference TRBV28 and TRBJ2-1, reads DVKVTQSSRYLVKRTGEKVFLECVQDMDHENMFWYRQDPGLGLRLIYFSYDVKMKEKGDIPEGYSVSREKKERFSLILESASTNQTSMYLCASGTYSDEQFFGPGTRLTVL.

The chain links TRBV11-2 to TRBJ1-4; D remains ambiguous. The ends were cut back, 3 bases at V and 7 bases at J, with 15 bases in the middle. Looked up from germline, CDR1 is SGHAT and CDR2 is FQNNGV. The CDR3 has 15 residues. The CDR3 loop is CASSFGQVAREKLFF. The CDR3 nucleotides read TGTGCCAGCAGCTTTGGCCAGGTCGCTCGTGAAAAACTGTTTTTT.

This clone was detected once. The rearrangement uses TRBV5-6 and TRBJ1-1; D not resolved. From germline, CDR1 is SGHDT and CDR2 YYEEEE. Trimming shortened V by 4 bases and J by 6 bases, and 16 bases separated the two germline ends. The CDR3 is 14 amino acids. For the CDR3, the DNA is TGTGCCAGCAGCCGCCCCCTTTTGGGCCCTGAAGCTTTCTTT. Protein: CASSRPLLGPEAFF.

In DNA form, the CDR3 reads TGTGCCAGCGACACAGGGGAGCCGCCCCAGCATTTT. It translates to CASDTGEPPQHF. The V call is TRBV7-9, the J call TRBJ1-5; 7 nucleotides line up with TRBD1. The CDR3 consists of 12 residues. Germline loops: CDR1 SEHNR, CDR2 FQNEAQ (reference sequence). Germline trimming cut 8 bases from V and 9 bases from J; bases unmatched to any gene: 7.

The rearrangement uses TRBV11-2 and TRBJ1-5, with D unresolved. Germline lookup yields CDR1 SGHAT and CDR2 FQNNGV. V was trimmed by 2 bases and J by 2 bases, leaving 16 bases between them. The CDR3 is made up of 17 amino acids. The DNA for the CDR3 is TGTGCCAGCAGCTTATTACCTCATTCGCAGGGCAATCAGCCCCAGCATTTT. Amino acid sequence: CASSLLPHSQGNQPQHF.

V gene TRBV7-6 combines with J gene TRBJ2-5, with D unresolved. V was trimmed by 1 base and J by 4 bases, leaving 10 bases between them. This CDR3 comprises 14 residues. Germline-derived CDR1 and CDR2 are SGHVS and FNYEAQ. The CDR3 here is CASSLGSGRETQYF. The CDR3 nucleotides are TGTGCCAGCAGCTTAGGTAGTGGGCGAGAGACCCAGTACTTC.

V is TRBV21-1 and J is TRBJ2-1; TRBD2, the table's D call, was not compared with the DNA. TRBV21-1 is a documented pseudogene. This CDR3 region has 16 residues. CDR3 amino acids: CASSKALWVSGRGEFF. The CDR3 nucleotides are TGTGCCAGCAGCAAAGCCCTCTGGGTTAGCGGGAGGGGGGAGTTCTTC.

CDR3 sequence reads: CARSSPDLAGGPREQYF. CDR3 coding DNA: TGTGCCAGAAGCTCCCCCGATCTAGCGGGAGGGCCGCGGGAGCAGTACTTC. The J gene is TRBJ2-7, the V gene TRBV5-3, with 12 positions matching TRBD2. TRBV5-3 is designated an ORF whose function remains uncertain. V shed 3 bases, J shed 7 bases, and the junction held 14 bases outside the gene matches. This CDR3 is built from 17 residues.

This chain joins TRBV27 and TRBJ2-2, with D possibly matching TRBD1 (6 bases). The V gene's germline CDR1 is MNHEY and CDR2 SMNVEV (reference sequence). V shed 0 bases and J shed 7 bases, with 9 bases lying between them. This CDR3 is built from 14 residues. DNA for the CDR3: TGTGCCAGCAGTTTATCTTACAGGGACGGGGAGCTGTTTTTT. The encoded protein is CASSLSYRDGELFF.

Regarding this clone: The same CDR3 is also encoded by other DNA sequences in this sample. The chain employs TRBV7-6 and TRBJ1-1; D is perhaps TRBD1 (6 bases). The CDR3 has 14 amino acids. Germline V gives CDR1 SGHVS, CDR2 FNYEAQ. Trimming shortened V by 6 bases and J by 4 bases, and 15 bases separated the two germline ends. CDR3 loop: CASRSREGGTEAFF. In DNA form, the CDR3 reads TGTGCCAGCAGATCCAGGGAAGGGGGCACTGAAGCTTTCTTT.

The V call is TRBV28, the J call TRBJ1-2; D not resolved. The germline V gene encodes CDR1 MDHEN and CDR2 SYDVKM. The CDR3 is made up of 14 amino acids. The V end was cut by 6 bases, the J end by 7 bases, with 18 bases between. CDR3 nucleotides: TGTGCCAGCAGAATACCAGCTTCGGCAGGTGGCTACACCTTC. Translated, it gives CASRIPASAGGYTF.

The chain's CDR3 is CASTSTEAYEQYF. The CDR3 coding sequence is TGTGCCAGCACCTCGACAGAAGCCTACGAGCAGTACTTC. This chain links TRBV2 with TRBJ2-7, with a tentative D call TRBD1 (5 bases). The germline V and J ends were trimmed by 7 bases and 2 bases, with 12 bases remaining between them. The CDR3 has 13 residues. The germline V gene encodes CDR1 SNHLY and CDR2 FYNNEI.

V gene TRBV4-2 combines with J gene TRBJ1-6, with a weak D call TRBD1 (5 bases). CDR3 length: 15 residues. Germline CDR1 is LGHNA and CDR2 is YNFKEQ. Trimming shortened V by 5 bases and J by 7 bases, and 15 bases separated the two germline ends. Here the CDR3 DNA reads TGTGCCAGCAGCGTGACGGGGGTATCGAATTCACCCCTCCACTTT. Translated, it gives CASSVTGVSNSPLHF.

This chain links TRBV27 with TRBJ1-4; D not certain. V lost 5 bases and J lost 10, with 20 bases in between. Germline CDR1 and CDR2: MNHEY and SMNVEV (reference sequence). The length of the CDR3 is 15 residues. The CDR3 nucleotides are TGTGCCAGCAGTGTAAGACGGGCACGAGAGGGAAAACTGTTTTTT. Protein sequence: CASSVRRAREGKLFF.

The rearrangement joins TRBV11-2 to TRBJ2-2, with D hard to call. The CDR3 length is 16 residues. V was clipped by 1 base and J by 8 bases, with 17 bases between them. Germline loops: CDR1 SGHAT, CDR2 FQNNGV. CDR3 nucleotides: TGTGCCAGCAGCTTAGTTTATTGGCGGTTTCGGGGGGAGCTGTTTTTT. Protein sequence: CASSLVYWRFRGELFF.

This chain links TRBV13 with TRBJ1-6; D is undetermined. Germline loops: CDR1 PRHDT, CDR2 FYEKMQ (reference sequence). The CDR3 is 17 amino acids. The V and J ends lost 4 bases and 0 bases respectively, with 13 bases between them. Here the CDR3 DNA reads TGTGCCAGCAGCTCCCTCCCCTACAGCTCCTATAATTCACCCCTCCACTTT. Translating it yields CASSSLPYSSYNSPLHF.

The chain joins TRBV9 to TRBJ1-6, with 7 bases that match TRBD1. Germline V gene data show CDR1 as SGDLS and CDR2 as YYNGEE. The CDR3 has 15 residues. The V segment lost 3 bases and the J segment 7 bases; nucleotides outside the gene matches: 7. The CDR3 sequence: CASSATGERNSPLHF. CDR3 nucleotide sequence: TGTGCCAGCAGCGCCACAGGGGAGAGGAATTCACCCCTCCACTTT.